One and the same sample provided the 29 T cell receptor beta chains below, sequenced in a study of blood T cells in healthy people across ages (dated by TCRdb to between 2015 and 2016). Libraries were made using 5' RACE. TCRdb names Illumina HiSeq 2500 as the instrument used. A second PCR of roughly 6 to 12 cycles was run with a J-beta primer mix and a sample-barcoded 5' primer. The public sequencing data were trimmed at Q25 with fastp and processed into clonotypes with MiXCR by TCRdb, which kept only in-frame beta chains. Rows are combined by CDR3 protein, so each entry shows the most common genes and DNA. The sample profile shows 1.5 million to 2 million distinct CDR3 sequences; approximately 28% of them were found once. The biggest ten clones account for about 8% of the sample. The sequencing sample was made of blood. These receptors all come from a woman aged 25 to 39 in good health.

As regards this clonotype: A read error may account for a junction end that differs from germline. This sequence joins TRBV12-3 or TRBV12-4 and TRBJ1-6; 10 bases are shared with TRBD1. This CDR3 is 15 amino acids long. The CDR3 bases are TGTGCCAGCAGTCCGATGACAGGGGGCAATTCACTCCTCCACTTT. It specifies CASSPMTGGNSLLHF.

In regard to this clonotype: An end of the junction differs from the germline gene, which may be a read error. The chain is built from TRBV5-1 and TRBJ1-3; D gene ambiguous. Germline CDR1 and CDR2: SGHRS and YFSETQ. The CDR3 runs to 15 residues. CDR3 sequence (DNA): TGCGCCAGCAGCTTGGGGCGGAGCTCTGGAAACACCGTATATTTT. Protein product: CASSLGRSSGNTVYF.

This chain connects TRBV13 to TRBJ2-1; TRBD2 aligns across 8 bases. The length of the CDR3 is 16 residues. Germline-derived CDR1 and CDR2 are PRHDT and FYEKMQ (reference sequence). Trimming at V came to 5 bases and at J to 5 bases, leaving 11 bases not matched to a gene. CDR3 region: CASSAPGRARHNEQFF. The CDR3 nucleotides read TGTGCCAGCAGCGCGCCCGGGAGGGCCAGGCACAATGAGCAGTTCTTC.

In regard to this clonotype: A junction end diverges from the germline sequence, so it may reflect a read error. This sequence joins TRBV20-1 and TRBJ1-5; D may be TRBD1 (6 bases). The CDR3 is 15 amino acids. CDR1 is DFQATT and CDR2 is SNEGSKA in the germline V gene (reference sequence). The CDR3 region is CSATLGAEGNQPRHF. Written as DNA, the CDR3 is TGCAGTGCCACCCTGGGGGCTGAGGGCAATCAGCCCCGGCATTTT.

The gene calls are TRBV4-1 and TRBJ2-7; 9 nucleotides match TRBD1. Trimming took 4 bases from V and 3 from J; bases not matched to a gene: 7. The V gene's germline CDR1 is MGHRA and CDR2 YSYEKL. This CDR3 has 15 amino acids. The CDR3 reads CASSPKGQGNYEQYF. The CDR3 nucleotides read TGCGCCAGCAGCCCCAAGGGACAGGGAAACTACGAGCAGTACTTC.

This rearrangement joins TRBV5-1 to TRBJ1-1; D is uncertain. Germline V gives CDR1 SGHRS, CDR2 YFSETQ. Trimming took off 0 bases at V and 6 bases at J, with 12 bases between the two ends. The CDR3 is 14 residues long. The DNA of the CDR3 is TGCGCCAGCAGCTTGGATGGACGGACTTCTGAAGCTTTCTTT. Translated: CASSLDGRTSEAFF.

The CDR3 sequence: CASSLGDTKLEAFF. The CDR3 DNA reads TGCGCCAGCAGCTTGGGGGACACCAAGCTTGAAGCTTTCTTT. The rearrangement uses TRBV5-1 and TRBJ1-1; tentatively, D is TRBD1 (6 bases). The CDR3 is 14 amino acids. Germline CDR1 and CDR2: SGHRS and YFSETQ. V was trimmed by 0 bases and J by 7 bases, leaving 13 bases between them.

This clonotype has ten or more counts. V is TRBV4-3 and J is TRBJ2-3; D uncertain. From germline, CDR1 is LGHNA and CDR2 YSLEER. CDR3 length: 13 residues. V was clipped by 4 bases and J by 6 bases, with 11 bases between them. In nucleotides, the CDR3 is TGCGCCAGCAGCCTAAACCCCCCTGATACGCAGTATTTT. Protein sequence: CASSLNPPDTQYF.

The chain recombines TRBV27 with TRBJ1-6, with D maybe TRBD1 (6 bases). Germline V CDR1 and CDR2: MNHEY, SMNVEV (reference sequence). V was cut by 9 bases and J by 7 bases, with 13 bases left in between. The CDR3 is 13 residues long. CDR3 bases: TGTGCCAGTCGGACAGCCTCGAATTCACCCCTCCACTTT. This encodes CASRTASNSPLHF.

The rearrangement joins TRBV7-4 to TRBJ1-5; maybe TRBD1 (6 bases). This CDR3 is built from 15 residues. The germline CDR1 and CDR2 sequences are SGHVT and SQSDAQ. V was cut by 4 bases and J by 1 base, with 11 bases left in between. The CDR3 DNA reads TGTGCCAGCAGCTGGGACAAGGAGAGCAATCAGCCCCAGCATTTT. Protein product: CASSWDKESNQPQHF.

This clonotype was observed at least ten times. The chain carries TRBV6-1 and TRBJ2-3, with 12 bases fitting TRBD2. Trimming took 6 bases from V and 2 from J; bases not matched to a gene: 12. Germline CDR1 is MNHNS and CDR2 is SASEGT. This CDR3 region has 18 residues. The CDR3: CASSFHGTSGRLTDTQYF. CDR3 nucleotide sequence: TGTGCCAGCAGCTTCCACGGGACTAGCGGGCGACTCACAGATACGCAGTATTTT.

The table lists this clonotype with a few counts. The gene calls are TRBV12-3 or TRBV12-4 and TRBJ1-5; D may be TRBD1 (5 bases). This CDR3 region has 15 residues. Trimming removed 3 bases from V and 6 bases from J, with 15 bases in between. The CDR3 sequence is CASSLGTPGSQPQHF. The DNA for the CDR3 is TGTGCCAGCAGTTTGGGGACCCCCGGCAGTCAGCCCCAGCATTTT.

The chain uses TRBV7-9 and TRBJ2-1; TRBD2 aligns across 8 bases. CDR1 and CDR2 (germline): SEHNR, FQNEAQ (reference sequence). V trimming: 5 bases; J trimming: 10 bases; junction bases outside the gene matches: 16. The CDR3 extends over 16 amino acids. CDR3 amino acids: CASSLISGAVSYEQFF. The CDR3, as DNA: TGTGCCAGCAGCCTAATTAGCGGGGCCGTGTCCTACGAGCAGTTCTTC.

In this sample, this clonotype turned up a few times. The rearrangement links TRBV27 to TRBJ2-5; 10 nucleotides align to TRBD2. The CDR3 has 15 amino acids. Germline assignment: CDR1 MNHEY and CDR2 SMNVEV (reference sequence). Germline trimming cut 7 bases from V and 9 bases from J; bases unmatched to any gene: 14. CDR3 coding DNA: TGTGCCAGCACCCTTGGTTCTAGCGGGAGTGGGCCCCAGTACTTC. This translates into CASTLGSSGSGPQYF.

This clonotype was found a few times. J is TRBJ2-1 and V is TRBV5-1; 8 positions agree with TRBD1. The germline V gene encodes CDR1 SGHRS and CDR2 YFSETQ. Germline trimming cut 4 bases from V and 5 bases from J; bases unmatched to any gene: 2. The CDR3 runs 13 residues. The DNA for the CDR3 is TGCGCCAGCAGCAAGACAGGGGACAATGAGCAGTTCTTC. This codes for CASSKTGDNEQFF.

This clonotype was detected many times. The chain recombines TRBV7-2 with TRBJ2-4; 7 positions match TRBD1. Germline lookup yields CDR1 SGHTA and CDR2 FQGNSA. With 3 bases clipped from V and 7 bases from J, the junction kept 0 bases outside the gene matches. The CDR3 sequence is 12 residues long. The CDR3 sequence is CASSLDRNIQYF. In DNA, the CDR3 is TGTGCCAGCAGCTTGGACAGGAACATTCAGTACTTC.

Ten or more counts support this clonotype. Since a much larger clone is just one base distant, this may be a read error. The chain couples TRBV29-1 to TRBJ2-7, with a possible D match to TRBD1 (5 bases). V dropped 3 bases and J dropped 7 bases, with 19 bases sitting between them. The CDR3 contains 14 residues. Germline lookup yields CDR1 SQVTM and CDR2 ANQGSEA. The CDR3 spells CSVEVSGLGNEQYF. Here the CDR3 DNA reads TGCAGCGTTGAGGTCTCAGGGTTAGGGAATGAGCAGTACTTC.

V and J are TRBV24-1 and TRBJ2-7, with 8 bases identical to TRBD1. Trimming took 4 bases from V and 7 from J; bases not matched to a gene: 14. The CDR3 totals 16 residues. Germline loops: CDR1 KGHDR, CDR2 SFDVKD. The CDR3 bases are TGTGCCACCAGTGACTCTTCCGGGACAGGTTACAATGAGCAGTACTTC. This translates into CATSDSSGTGYNEQYF.

The genes are TRBV7-3 and TRBJ2-1, with D maybe TRBD2 (6 bases). Between the trimmed V and J ends, which lost 5 bases and 7 bases, there was a span of 15 bases. CDR3 length equals 14 residues. The germline V gene encodes CDR1 SGHTA and CDR2 FQGTGA. CDR3: CASSENTEGNEQFF. In DNA, the CDR3 is TGTGCCAGCAGCGAGAATACGGAGGGGAATGAGCAGTTCTTC.

This clonotype was observed a few times. This chain uses TRBV2 with TRBJ2-7, with D unclear. This CDR3 spans 11 amino acids. CDR1 and CDR2 from the germline V gene are SNHLY and FYNNEI. Trimming stripped 6 bases from V and 4 bases from J, with 7 bases between. Here the CDR3 DNA reads TGTGCCAGCAGACCTGCTTACGAGCAGTACTTC. This sequence encodes CASRPAYEQYF.

V is TRBV5-1 and J is TRBJ2-7; D is perhaps TRBD2 (5 bases). CDR1 is SGHRS and CDR2 is YFSETQ in the germline V gene. The CDR3 consists of 14 residues. V lost 2 bases and J 5 bases, leaving 14 bases between the germline ends. For the CDR3, the DNA is TGCGCCAGCAGCTTACCGGGAACTCCAAACGAGCAGTACTTC. Protein product: CASSLPGTPNEQYF.

The table lists this clonotype with many counts. Written as DNA, the CDR3 is TGTGCCACCAGCAGAGATTTGGCGTTGGATACGCAGTATTTT. This encodes CATSRDLALDTQYF. V is TRBV15 and J is TRBJ2-3, with unresolved D. Looked up from germline, CDR1 is LNHNV and CDR2 is YYDKDF (reference sequence). The CDR3 contains 14 residues. The V end lost 0 bases, the J end lost 6 bases, and 10 bases lay between the germline ends.

This chain joins TRBV6-5 and TRBJ1-1, with 9 bases aligning to TRBD1. The CDR3 totals 14 residues. Per germline, CDR1 MNHEY and CDR2 SVGAGI. The J segment lost 8 bases and the V segment lost 5 bases, leaving 9 bases of the junction unmatched. This CDR3 reads CASSLPGTGKEAFF. In DNA form, the CDR3 reads TGTGCCAGCAGTCTGCCCGGGACAGGGAAGGAAGCTTTCTTT.

This clonotype was observed a handful of times. This chain connects TRBV4-1 to TRBJ1-5; 9 bases are shared with TRBD1. The CDR3 has 17 amino acids. CDR1 is MGHRA, CDR2 YSYEKL, per germline. With V trimmed by 1 base and J by 7 bases, 11 bases remained unmatched. The DNA of the CDR3 is TGCGCCAGCAGCCAAGGGGCCCCGGGACAGGGAGGGCAGCCCCAGCATTTT. It specifies CASSQGAPGQGGQPQHF.

Turning to this clonotype: The junction differs from germline at one of its ends, possibly a read error. The chain couples TRBV5-1 to TRBJ2-1, with D uncertain. CDR3 length equals 14 residues. Germline CDR1 is SGHRS and CDR2 is YFSETQ. CDR3 coding DNA: TGCGCCGGCAGCTTGGAAAGCTCCTACAATGAGCAGTTCTTC. Protein: CAGSLESSYNEQFF.

The V gene is TRBV28, the J gene TRBJ2-4; D is possibly TRBD1 or TRBD2 (5 bases each). CDR3 length equals 15 residues. Germline CDR1 MDHEN, CDR2 SYDVKM. The ends were cut back, 4 bases at V and 10 bases at J, with 20 bases in the middle. CDR3 in DNA: TGTGCCAGCAGTTCGCCAGCAAGGGGCGGACTTATTCAGTACTTC. Translation: CASSSPARGGLIQYF.

The chain links TRBV28 to TRBJ2-1; no clear D. Germline CDR1 MDHEN, CDR2 SYDVKM. V was cut by 3 bases and J by 5 bases, with 14 bases left in between. The CDR3 consists of 15 residues. The CDR3 nucleotides are TGTGCCAGCAGTTTTGAGACACCCCTAAACAATGAGCAGTTCTTC. Amino acid sequence: CASSFETPLNNEQFF.

This clonotype was seen only a few times. As DNA, the CDR3 is TGTGCCAGCAGAGGCCAGGGGCCAAATAGCAATCAGCCCCAGCATTTT. This gives the protein CASRGQGPNSNQPQHF. V and J are TRBV7-2 and TRBJ1-5; the D gene is possibly TRBD1 (6 bases). CDR1 is SGHTA and CDR2 is FQGNSA in the germline V gene. The CDR3 runs 16 residues. V was trimmed by 6 bases and J by 0 bases, leaving 15 bases between them.

The chain combines TRBV6-1 with TRBJ1-4; maybe TRBD1 (5 bases). This CDR3 contains 16 residues. Trimming shortened V by 0 bases and J by 0 bases, and 8 bases separated the two germline ends. CDR1 and CDR2 from the germline V gene are MNHNS and SASEGT. This CDR3 reads CASSEARGSTNEKLFF. CDR3 DNA sequence: TGTGCCAGCAGTGAAGCAAGGGGATCAACTAATGAAAAACTGTTTTTT.